Presented here are 22 T cell receptor beta chains from one specimen sequenced in a study of CD8+CD57+ T cells in acquired aplastic anemia. Genomic DNA acted as the template from which TCR beta VDJ combination and CDR3 sequence profiling were carried out. TCRdb itself ran the reads through MiXCR, one entry per CDR3 protein. This sample has about 420,000 distinct CDR3 sequences; about two thirds occur once, and the top ten carry 4%. Sequenced: sorted CD4+, CD8+, or CD8+CD57+ T cells (not recorded which) from PBMCs. The receptors come from a human donor in good health, serving as a control.

A note on this clonotype: A junction end diverges from the germline sequence, so it may reflect a read error. This chain links TRBV19 with TRBJ2-7, with D possibly TRBD1 on 6 matching bases. There are 17 residues in the CDR3. The germline V gene has CDR1 LNHDA and CDR2 SQIVND (reference sequence). DNA of the CDR3: TGTGCCAGTAGCGACGGACAGCGCAGCTCCTACGAGCACTACTTCGACTTC. This gives the protein CASSDGQRSSYEHYFDF.

The chain couples TRBV7-6 to TRBJ1-1; D remains ambiguous. Trimming cost V 5 bases and J 14 bases, with 27 bases left between them. This CDR3 contains 15 residues. CDR1 SGHVS and CDR2 FNYEAQ come from the germline V gene. The DNA of the CDR3 is TGTGCCAGCAGCGACGGATCAGCGGCGGCCACTGAAGGGTTCTTT. Translating gives CASSDGSAAATEGFF. Full variable domain (outside the CDR3, taken from reference TRBV7-6 and TRBJ1-1): GAGVSQSPRYKVTKRGQDVALRCDPISGHVSLYWYRQALGQGPEFLTYFNYEAQQDKSGLPNDRFSAERPEGSISTLTIQRTEQRDSAMYRCASSDGSAAATEGFFGQGTRLTVV.

The chain couples TRBV20-1 to TRBJ2-2; no definite D call. Germline V gene sequence: CDR1 DFQATT, CDR2 SNEGSKA (reference sequence). V was pared by 2 bases and J by 3 bases, with 16 bases between. The CDR3 is made up of 16 amino acids. The CDR3 bases are TGCAGTGCTAGACCCGAACAAGAGGCCCACACCGGGGAGCTGTTTTTT. It specifies CSARPEQEAHTGELFF.

The J gene is TRBJ2-7, the V gene TRBV7-6; possible D gene TRBD2, 5 bases. The J call is uncertain, as TRBJ2-5 better fits the DNA end. Per germline, CDR1 SGHVS and CDR2 FNYEAQ. This CDR3 has 13 amino acids. CDR3 loop: CASSCKTAGTQYF. Written as DNA, the CDR3 is TGTGCCAGCAGCTGTAAAACGGCGGGGACCCAGTACTTC.

A few counts support this clonotype. V is TRBV10-3 and J is TRBJ2-5; TRBD1 might be the D (6 bases). Germline V CDR1 and CDR2: ENHRY, SYGVKD. V gave up 6 bases and J gave up 4 bases, with 18 bases separating them. The CDR3 spans 15 residues. Here the CDR3 reads CAISQTGGNGETQYF. In DNA form, the CDR3 reads TGTGCCATCAGCCAGACAGGAGGTAATGGAGAGACCCAGTACTTC.

V and J are TRBV20-1 and TRBJ2-7; D may be TRBD1 (5 bases). The V end was cut by 2 bases, the J end by 6 bases, with 20 bases between. Looked up from germline, CDR1 is DFQATT and CDR2 is SNEGSKA (reference sequence). This CDR3 contains 15 residues. CDR3 protein: CSARQPGLHVGEQYF. CDR3 DNA sequence: TGCAGTGCTAGACAACCAGGGCTTCATGTAGGCGAGCAGTACTTC.

This clonotype came up a few times. The gene calls are TRBV4-3 and TRBJ2-7; perhaps TRBD1 as D (6 bases). The CDR3 is made up of 13 amino acids. The germline CDR1 and CDR2 sequences are LGHNA and YSLEER. With 6 bases removed from V and 4 bases from J, the gap between germline ends came to 13 bases. The CDR3, as DNA: TGCGCCAGCAGTAAGGACAGAGAATACGAGCAGTACTTC. Residues: CASSKDREYEQYF.

This clonotype has only one observation. The gene calls are TRBV20-1 and TRBJ2-7, with TRBD2 as a possible D gene (5 bases). In germline, CDR1 is DFQATT, CDR2 SNEGSKA (reference sequence). V was cut by 4 bases and J by 4 bases, with 11 bases left in between. The CDR3 sequence is 12 residues long. The CDR3 DNA sequence: TGCAGTGCTATCACGACGGGGTACGAGCAGTACTTC. This gives the protein CSAITTGYEQYF.

The V and J genes are TRBV12-5 and TRBJ2-7; 7 bases align to TRBD2. The CDR3 consists of 17 residues. Germline CDR1 LGHNT, CDR2 FRNRAP. The V gene end was trimmed by 0 bases and the J gene end by 7 bases; junction bases not matched to a gene: 15. In nucleotides, the CDR3 is TGTGCTAGTGGTTTGGTTTGGACGGGGGGAGATTTTGGGGAGCAGTACTTC. It specifies CASGLVWTGGDFGEQYF. Variable domain in full (rest from reference TRBV12-5 and TRBJ2-7): DARVTQTPRHKVTEMGQEVTMRCQPILGHNTVFWYRQTMMQGLELLAYFRNRAPLDDSGMPKDRFSAEMPDATLATLKIQPSEPRDSAVYFCASGLVWTGGDFGEQYFGPGTRLTVT.

The chain couples TRBV20-1 to TRBJ2-7; perhaps TRBD2 as D (6 bases). The CDR3 totals 11 residues. CDR1 and CDR2 (germline): DFQATT, SNEGSKA (reference sequence). With 3 bases removed from V and 5 bases from J, the gap between germline ends came to 8 bases. The CDR3: CSASGGNEQYF. DNA for the CDR3: TGCAGTGCTAGTGGGGGGAACGAGCAGTACTTC.

The chain links TRBV7-9 to TRBJ2-7, with D maybe TRBD1 (5 bases). The CDR3 spans 15 residues. Germline loops: CDR1 SEHNR, CDR2 FQNEAQ (reference sequence). Trimming took 1 base from V and 3 from J, leaving 13 bases between them. CDR3 nucleotides: TGTGCCAGCAGCTTAGACGTGACAGAGAACTACGAGCAGTACTTC. This translates into CASSLDVTENYEQYF.

This clonotype came up many times. This chain joins TRBV6-5 and TRBJ1-2; perhaps TRBD1 as D (5 bases). CDR1 is MNHEY and CDR2 is SVGAGI in the germline V gene. The ends were cut back, 3 bases at V and 4 bases at J, with 18 bases in the middle. The CDR3 is 16 residues long. CDR3 protein: CASSYTAVAGLYGYTF. The CDR3 nucleotides read TGTGCCAGCAGTTATACAGCCGTGGCGGGACTCTATGGCTACACCTTC.

The gene calls are TRBV7-2 and TRBJ2-4; either TRBD1 or TRBD2 may supply D (5 bases each). The CDR3 contains 14 residues. Germline CDR1 SGHTA, CDR2 FQGNSA. Trimming removed 5 bases at V and 7 bases at J, with 15 bases between. The CDR3 nucleotides read TGTGCCAGCAGCCAAGAGGGCTGGGGGAACATTCAGTACTTC. This translates into CASSQEGWGNIQYF.

Details on this clonotype: At one boundary the junction diverges from the germline segment, which might be a read error. CDR3 amino acids: CASSQEVRHTEAFFF. The CDR3 DNA sequence: TGTGCCAGCAGCCAAGAGGTTCGGCACACTGAAGCTTTCTTCTTC. This chain links TRBV7-9 with TRBJ2-7; D remains ambiguous. Germline CDR1 and CDR2: SEHNR and FQNEAQ (reference sequence). The CDR3 sequence is 15 residues long.

This clonotype was counted ten times or more. The chain carries TRBV5-4 and TRBJ1-1, with D uncertain. The CDR3 extends over 13 amino acids. Trimming took 0 bases from V and 1 from J, leaving 4 bases between them. CDR1 is SGHNT and CDR2 is YYREEE in the germline V gene (reference sequence). CDR3 coding DNA: TGTGCCAGCAGCTTGGATTCGAACACTGAAGCTTTCTTT. It specifies CASSLDSNTEAFF.

About this clonotype: A junction boundary mismatches the germline segment, possibly from a read error. The J gene is TRBJ1-2, the V gene TRBV5-1, with unresolved D. CDR3 length: 14 residues. Germline CDR1 is SGHRS and CDR2 is YFSETQ. CDR3 sequence (DNA): TGTGCCAGCAGCGAAGGACTGGACCGCCATGGCTACACCTTC. Amino acid sequence: CASSEGLDRHGYTF.

This clonotype was observed at least ten times. The chain carries TRBV7-9 and TRBJ1-2, with D uncertain. Germline lookup yields CDR1 SEHNR and CDR2 FQNEAQ (reference sequence). The CDR3 length is 16 residues. The germline V and J ends were trimmed by 4 bases and 6 bases, with 21 bases remaining between them. The CDR3 bases are TGTGCCAGCAGCTCTCTAGGGATTGTGAAGGTTGATGGCTACACCTTC. Translating it yields CASSSLGIVKVDGYTF.

For this clonotype: Compared with germline, one end of the junction differs, possibly owing to a read error. This rearrangement joins TRBV20-1 to TRBJ1-2; D is undetermined. This CDR3 has 12 residues. The V gene's germline CDR1 is DFQATT and CDR2 SNEGSKA (reference sequence). The CDR3 sequence is CSASLTRSGDTF. The CDR3 nucleotides are TGCAGTGCTAGCCTGACCCGCTCTGGCGACACCTTC.

The rearrangement links TRBV7-2 to TRBJ2-5; 8 bases fit TRBD1. The CDR3 is 15 amino acids. The junction had 14 bases not matched to a gene; V was cut back by 5 bases and J by 9 bases. CDR1 SGHTA and CDR2 FQGNSA come from the germline V gene. As DNA, the CDR3 is TGTGCCAGCAGCGTTGGCAGGGGGCAACGACAGCCCCAGTACTTC. Its protein product is CASSVGRGQRQPQYF.

The chain couples TRBV5-4 to TRBJ2-3, with TRBD2 matching over 12 bases. Germline V gene data show CDR1 as SGHNT and CDR2 as YYREEE (reference sequence). This CDR3 is 16 amino acids long. Trimming removed 4 bases from V and 0 bases from J; junction bases left unmatched: 3. The CDR3 DNA follows: TGTGCCAGCAGCGGGACTAGCGGGTTAAGCACAGATACGCAGTATTTT. The encoded protein is CASSGTSGLSTDTQYF.

The chain uses TRBV25-1 and TRBJ2-7; TRBD1 might be the D (5 bases). The germline CDR1 and CDR2 sequences are MGHDK and SYGVNS. The CDR3 runs 13 residues. V was shortened by 2 bases and J by 3 bases, with 8 bases between the two germline ends. The CDR3 bases are TGTGCCAGCAGTGAAGCAGACAGCTACGAGCAGTACTTC. It encodes CASSEADSYEQYF.

On this clonotype itself: Its ends do not fully match the called genes, so a read error is possible. The chain combines TRBV11-2 with TRBJ2-2; possible D gene TRBD2, 5 bases. CDR3 size: 14 residues. The germline V gene encodes CDR1 SGHAT and CDR2 FQNNGV. The CDR3, as DNA: TGTGCCACCAGCAGAGATGCGGGTGGCGGGGAGCTGTTTTTT. This gives the protein CATSRDAGGGELFF.